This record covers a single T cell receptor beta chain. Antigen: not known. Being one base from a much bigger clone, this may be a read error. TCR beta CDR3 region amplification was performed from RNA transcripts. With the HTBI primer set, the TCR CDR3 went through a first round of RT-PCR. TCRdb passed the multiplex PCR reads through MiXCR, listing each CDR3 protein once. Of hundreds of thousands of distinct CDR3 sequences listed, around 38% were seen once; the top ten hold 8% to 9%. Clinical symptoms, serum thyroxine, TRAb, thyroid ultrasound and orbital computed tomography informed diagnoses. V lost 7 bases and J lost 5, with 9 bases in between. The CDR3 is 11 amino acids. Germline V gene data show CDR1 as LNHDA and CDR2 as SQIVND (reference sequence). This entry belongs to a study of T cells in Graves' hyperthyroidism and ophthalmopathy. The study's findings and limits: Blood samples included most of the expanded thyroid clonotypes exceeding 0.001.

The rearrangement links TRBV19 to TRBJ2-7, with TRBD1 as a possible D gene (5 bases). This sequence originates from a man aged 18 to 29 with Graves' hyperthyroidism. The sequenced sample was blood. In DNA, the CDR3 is TGTGCCAGTACGCAGGGCAACGAGCAGTACTTC. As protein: CASTQGNEQYF.